These 3 T cell receptor beta chains originate from one sample sequenced in a study of CD8 T cells in ankylosing spondylitis. Study-wide results and caveats: Seemingly characteristic of ankylosing spondylitis blood was a TCR beta motif consisting of about 8 highly homologous variants.

TCRdb re-derived calls from the 5' RACE reads in MiXCR, one entry per CDR3 protein. The table shows some 840,000 distinct CDR3 sequences, with about 11% occurring only once. These receptors have no identified antigens. The source material was blood, either unsorted or a sorted T cell fraction (not recorded which). All receptors come from a male donor with ankylosing spondylitis.

In its sample, this clonotype was seen many times. The genes are TRBV4-3 and TRBJ2-2; 10 bases match TRBD1. The length of the CDR3 is 14 residues. Germline trimming cut 6 bases from V and 7 bases from J; bases unmatched to any gene: 5. Looked up from germline, CDR1 is LGHNA and CDR2 is YSLEER. CDR3 amino acids: CASRGQGTIGELFF. CDR3 in DNA: TGCGCCAGCAGGGGACAGGGGACAATCGGGGAGCTGTTTTTT.

The V gene is TRBV21-1, the J gene TRBJ2-1; the table gives TRBD1 as D, unverified against the DNA. TRBV21-1 is annotated as a pseudogene. This CDR3 comprises 17 residues. Here the CDR3 reads CASSKITGGRGDNEQFF. CDR3 sequence (DNA): TGTGCCAGCAGCAAAATAACGGGAGGCAGGGGGGACAATGAGCAGTTCTTC.

J is TRBJ2-7 and V is TRBV6-1, with TRBD1 matching over 7 bases. The CDR3 has 17 amino acids. Germline V gene lookup returns CDR1 MNHNS and CDR2 SASEGT. V lost 5 bases, J lost 2 bases, and 15 bases stayed unmatched. The chain's CDR3 is CASSLGQNLKSTYEQYF. The CDR3 bases are TGTGCCAGCAGTCTGGGACAGAACCTTAAATCCACCTACGAGCAGTACTTC.